The 18 T cell receptor beta chains below come from one sample, sequenced in a study of blood T cell repertoires in COVID-19. TCRdb's table, derived via immunoSEQ multiplex PCR, lists solely in-frame clones and lacks some. The table lists 70,000 or so clones, approximately 80% of them singletons, with about 6% in the top ten. The material sequenced was peripheral blood. The receptors were gathered from a woman aged 60 to 75 with acute or convalescent COVID-19.

The chain combines TRBV5-1 with TRBJ2-3; D gene uncertain. The CDR3 spans 12 residues. Germline V gene lookup returns CDR1 SGHRS and CDR2 YFSETQ. Trimming stripped 4 bases from V and 6 bases from J, with 9 bases between. The CDR3 region has the DNA TGCGCCAGCAGCAAAAGAGCCGATACGCAGTATTTT. This translates into CASSKRADTQYF.

The chain uses TRBV6-5 and TRBJ1-2, with TRBD1 matching 8 bases. This CDR3 is built from 13 residues. Unmatched junction bases numbered 8, after V lost 6 bases and J lost 8 bases. Germline CDR1 is MNHEY and CDR2 is SVGAGI. The DNA for the CDR3 is TGTGCCAGCAGATACGGACAGGGACGAGGCTACACCTTC. Protein: CASRYGQGRGYTF.

The chain uses TRBV5-1 and TRBJ1-3; no clear D. V lost 3 bases and J 3 bases, leaving 13 bases between the germline ends. There are 15 residues in the CDR3. From germline, CDR1 is SGHRS and CDR2 YFSETQ. The CDR3 protein is CASSWSTGIGNTIYF. The CDR3 coding sequence is TGCGCCAGCAGCTGGAGCACGGGGATTGGAAACACCATATATTTT.

The rearrangement links TRBV19 to TRBJ1-1; 9 bases map to TRBD1. The junction had 4 bases not matched to a gene; V was cut back by 5 bases and J by 0 bases. Looked up from germline, CDR1 is LNHDA and CDR2 is SQIVND (reference sequence). This CDR3 contains 15 residues. CDR3 in amino acids: CASSPWDRVNTEAFF. CDR3 in DNA: TGTGCCAGTAGTCCCTGGGACAGGGTGAACACTGAAGCTTTCTTT. The full variable domain, in which reference TRBV19 and TRBJ1-1 provide the parts outside the CDR3, is DGGITQSPKYLFRKEGQNVTLSCEQNLNHDAMYWYRQDPGQGLRLIYYSQIVNDFQKGDIAEGYSVSREKKESFPLTVTSAQKNPTAFYLCASSPWDRVNTEAFFGQGTRLTVV.

For this clone: The same CDR3 is also encoded by other DNA sequences in this sample. The chain recombines TRBV18 with TRBJ1-2, with 8 bases aligning to TRBD1. The V segment lost 3 bases and the J segment 0 bases; nucleotides outside the gene matches: 3. This CDR3 is built from 15 residues. Germline V gene data show CDR1 as KGHSH and CDR2 as LQKENI. The CDR3 nucleotides read TGTGCCAGCTCACCTAGGACAGGGTCTAACTATGGCTACACCTTC. This translates into CASSPRTGSNYGYTF.

For the CDR3, the DNA is TGTGCCATCCGCACGACTAGCGGGGCGTTCACGGGTACGCAGTATTTT. Translated: CAIRTTSGAFTGTQYF. V is TRBV15 and J is TRBJ2-3; 11 bases agree with TRBD2. The CDR3 consists of 16 residues. The J segment lost 8 bases and the V segment lost 10 bases, leaving 17 bases of the junction unmatched. Germline assignment: CDR1 LNHNV and CDR2 YYDKDF (reference sequence).

This clone appeared once. The V call is TRBV4-1, the J call TRBJ1-4; D is possibly TRBD1 (5 bases). From germline, CDR1 is MGHRA and CDR2 YSYEKL. The CDR3 has 15 residues. V was shortened by 1 base and J by 3 bases, with 9 bases between the two germline ends. The DNA for the CDR3 is TGCGCCAGCAGCCAAGCAGGGAGGTCTAATGAAAAACTGTTTTTT. Amino acids: CASSQAGRSNEKLFF.

The rearrangement links TRBV3-1 (or the pseudogene TRBV3-2) to TRBJ2-4, with D tentatively TRBD1 (6 bases). Germline V gives CDR1 LGHDT, CDR2 YNNKEL (reference sequence). The CDR3 sequence is 13 residues long. Trimming shortened V by 4 bases and J by 12 bases, and 16 bases separated the two germline ends. CDR3 DNA sequence: TGTGCCAGCAGCCGGACAGTTGGAGTGGCTCAGTACTTC. It yields the protein CASSRTVGVAQYF.

This clone has just a few counts. The chain uses TRBV23-1 and TRBJ2-4; 11 nucleotides agree with TRBD2. TRBV23-1 is noted as an ORF with a role that remains uncertain. Trimming at V came to 3 bases and at J to 1 base, leaving 11 bases not matched to a gene. The CDR3 has 19 amino acids. CDR3 nucleotide sequence: TGCGCCAGCAGTCAGATAGCGGGGGGGCCCTCTGTGGCCAAAAACATTCAGTACTTC. Its protein is CASSQIAGGPSVAKNIQYF.

This rearrangement joins TRBV18 to TRBJ1-1; the D gene is possibly TRBD1 (5 bases). V lost 6 bases and J lost 11, with 16 bases in between. This CDR3 comprises 12 residues. Germline loops: CDR1 KGHSH, CDR2 LQKENI. The CDR3 protein is CASSRDGGDAFF. The CDR3 bases are TGTGCCAGCTCTCGAGACGGGGGGGACGCTTTCTTT.

The CDR3 spells CASSDGQLVGPAGYTF. CDR3 nucleotides: TGTGCCAGCAGTGACGGACAGTTGGTGGGTCCAGCCGGCTACACCTTC. This chain uses TRBV6-4 with TRBJ1-2; a weak D match, TRBD1 (6 bases). The CDR3 has 16 residues. Germline values: CDR1 MRHNA, CDR2 SNTAGT. V dropped 2 bases and J dropped 8 bases, with 21 bases sitting between them.

The chain uses TRBV9 and TRBJ2-1, with a tentative D call TRBD2 (6 bases). Germline loops: CDR1 SGDLS, CDR2 YYNGEE. CDR3 length: 17 residues. Trimming pared 0 bases from V and 7 bases from J, leaving 20 bases between. The CDR3 DNA sequence: TGTGCCAGCAGCGTAGAGGCGAGGGGTTGGAGGGAAAATGAGCAGTTCTTC. Protein: CASSVEARGWRENEQFF.

This clone was seen many times. Additional DNA sequences in this sample encode the identical CDR3. The chain links TRBV6-1 to TRBJ2-7; D unclear. The germline V and J ends were trimmed by 3 bases and 5 bases, with 2 bases remaining between them. Germline V lookup: CDR1 MNHNS, CDR2 SASEGT. The CDR3 is 10 residues long. CDR3 sequence: CASSDNEQYF. The CDR3 bases are TGTGCCAGCAGTGATAACGAGCAGTACTTC.

The rearrangement links TRBV27 to TRBJ1-1; perhaps TRBD1 as D (6 bases). Trimming removed 6 bases from V and 8 bases from J, with 16 bases in between. The CDR3 has 13 amino acids. The germline V gene encodes CDR1 MNHEY and CDR2 SMNVEV (reference sequence). The CDR3, as DNA: TGTGCCAGCAGGAGGGACACCCCTGGGGAAGCTTTCTTT. Encoded protein: CASRRDTPGEAFF.

As concerns this clone: Other DNA sequences in the same sample also yield this CDR3. V is TRBV2 and J is TRBJ1-1; D ambiguous. The V and J ends lost 4 bases and 1 base respectively, with 10 bases between them. Germline values: CDR1 SNHLY, CDR2 FYNNEI. This CDR3 has 14 residues. CDR3 residues: CASSVRHQNTEAFF. Here the CDR3 DNA reads TGTGCCAGCAGTGTCCGACATCAGAACACTGAAGCTTTCTTT.

DNA of the CDR3: TGTGCCAGCAGCAAGGGCGGGGGGCCGCGAGTAGATACGCAGTATTTT. It specifies CASSKGGGPRVDTQYF. This sequence joins TRBV11-2 and TRBJ2-3, with 8 bases aligning to TRBD2. The CDR3 contains 16 residues. The V segment lost 5 bases and the J segment 5 bases; nucleotides outside the gene matches: 12. CDR1 and CDR2 from the germline V gene are SGHAT and FQNNGV.

The chain links TRBV7-8 to TRBJ1-5; no clear D. The CDR3 is 14 amino acids. From germline, CDR1 is SGHVS and CDR2 FQNEAQ. The V end was cut by 1 base, the J end by 5 bases, with 9 bases between. In DNA form, the CDR3 reads TGTGCCAGCAGCTTAGGTAGCAGAGATCAGCCCCAGCATTTT. Translation: CASSLGSRDQPQHF.

J is TRBJ1-1 and V is TRBV19; 9 nucleotides align to TRBD1. The CDR3 has 16 amino acids. The V gene's germline CDR1 is LNHDA and CDR2 SQIVND (reference sequence). Trimming removed 4 bases from V and 0 bases from J; junction bases left unmatched: 6. The CDR3 bases are TGTGCCAGTAGTACTGGGACAGGGTTATTGAACACTGAAGCTTTCTTT. Translated: CASSTGTGLLNTEAFF.